The 14 T cell receptor beta chains presented below share a single source sample, sequenced in a study of blood T cells in healthy people across ages. Through a sample-barcoded 5' primer and a J-beta primer mix, a second PCR was run for 7 to 11 cycles. MiXCR, run by TCRdb on the 5' RACE reads, gives a single entry per CDR3 protein. In the table there are over 750,000 distinct CDR3 sequences, 20% to 25% of which are singletons. These sequences were also reported in another study, on T cells of mothers and their children.

The source material was blood. The receptors come from a boy younger than 18 in good health.

Only a few counts were recorded for this clonotype. The chain joins TRBV29-1 to TRBJ2-4; the D is unclear. Germline CDR1 is SQVTM and CDR2 is ANQGSEA. The V end was cut by 4 bases, the J end by 2 bases, with 12 bases between. The CDR3 loop spans 14 amino acids. The DNA for the CDR3 is TGCAGCGTTGGACACCTGGAGTCCAAAAACATTCAGTACTTC. The encoded protein is CSVGHLESKNIQYF.

This chain joins TRBV20-1 and TRBJ2-7; 9 bases agree with TRBD2. With V trimmed by 0 bases and J by 5 bases, 11 bases remained unmatched. CDR1 is DFQATT and CDR2 is SNEGSKA in the germline V gene (reference sequence). The CDR3 consists of 16 residues. CDR3 bases: TGCAGTGCTAGAGATCTCGCCAGCGGGGGGCTGGACGAGCAGTACTTC. It yields the protein CSARDLASGGLDEQYF.

The table lists this clonotype with a few counts. The gene calls are TRBV15 and TRBJ2-3; D remains unclear. The CDR3 runs 14 residues. The ends were cut back, 6 bases at V and 1 base at J, with 11 bases in the middle. From germline, CDR1 is LNHNV and CDR2 YYDKDF (reference sequence). The CDR3 DNA sequence: TGTGCCACCAGTCTTCCGGCTGGCACAGATACGCAGTATTTT. It codes for CATSLPAGTDTQYF.

The V call is TRBV9, the J call TRBJ1-5; possible D gene TRBD1, 5 bases. The V gene lost 0 bases and the J gene lost 3 bases, with 7 bases spanning the gap. CDR3 length: 14 amino acids. CDR1 is SGDLS, CDR2 YYNGEE, per germline. This chain's CDR3 is CASSVGGDNQPQHF. The DNA for the CDR3 is TGTGCCAGCAGCGTAGGGGGGGACAATCAGCCCCAGCATTTT.

This chain uses TRBV20-1 with TRBJ2-1, with 9 positions matching TRBD1. Per germline, CDR1 DFQATT and CDR2 SNEGSKA (reference sequence). The ends lost 1 base at V and 8 bases at J; junction bases unmatched: 6. The CDR3 extends over 14 amino acids. The CDR3 is CSARGGTGLDEQFF. CDR3 in DNA: TGCAGTGCTAGAGGCGGGACAGGGTTGGATGAGCAGTTCTTC.

The chain couples TRBV29-1 to TRBJ2-5; TRBD2 matches 12 bases. Germline V gene lookup returns CDR1 SQVTM and CDR2 ANQGSEA. The CDR3 consists of 12 residues. Unmatched junction bases numbered 2, after V lost 7 bases and J lost 5 bases. In DNA, the CDR3 is TGCAGCGCGACTAGCGGGAGCGAGACCCAGTACTTC. It yields the protein CSATSGSETQYF.

The sample holds a few counts of this clonotype. J is TRBJ2-3 and V is TRBV29-1, with 12 bases identical to TRBD2. This CDR3 has 14 residues. Germline CDR1 reads SQVTM; CDR2 reads ANQGSEA. Trimming cost V 7 bases and J 2 bases; bases outside gene matches: 4. CDR3 nucleotides: TGCAGCGGACTAGCGGGGGTGCCCACAGATACGCAGTATTTT. Residues: CSGLAGVPTDTQYF.

V is TRBV3-1 and J is TRBJ2-3; D could derive from TRBD1 or TRBD2 (7 bases each). Between the trimmed V and J ends, which lost 5 bases and 2 bases, there was a span of 14 bases. CDR1 is LGHDT and CDR2 is YNNKEL in the germline V gene (reference sequence). The CDR3 runs 15 residues. In DNA, the CDR3 is TGTGCCAGCAGCGCAGGGGGGGCCTCCACAGATACGCAGTATTTT. Translating gives CASSAGGASTDTQYF.

V gene TRBV7-2 combines with J gene TRBJ2-2, with 8 bases matching TRBD1. The CDR3 has 16 residues. Germline V gene sequence: CDR1 SGHTA, CDR2 FQGNSA. Losses at the gene ends were 5 bases for V and 4 bases for J; bases not matched to a gene: 9. The CDR3 nucleotides read TGTGCCAGCAGCACCTCAGGGGGCAGGGTCACCGGGGAGCTGTTTTTT. It is translated as CASSTSGGRVTGELFF.

This clonotype was found a few times. This chain joins TRBV20-1 and TRBJ2-1, with D possibly matching TRBD2 (7 bases). The V end lost 4 bases, the J end lost 7 bases, and 17 bases lay between the germline ends. The CDR3 runs 14 residues. From germline, CDR1 is DFQATT and CDR2 SNEGSKA (reference sequence). The CDR3 is CSAKWRGQGNEQFF. CDR3 coding DNA: TGCAGTGCTAAATGGCGGGGGCAGGGAAATGAGCAGTTCTTC.

This clonotype was detected a few times. The J gene is TRBJ2-5, the V gene TRBV7-2, with D possibly matching TRBD1 (6 bases). CDR1 SGHTA and CDR2 FQGNSA come from the germline V gene. V was pared by 5 bases and J by 2 bases, with 15 bases between. This CDR3 comprises 15 residues. CDR3 nucleotides: TGTGCCAGCAGCCCCATTGGACAGATTCAAGAGACCCAGTACTTC. Its translation: CASSPIGQIQETQYF.

This clonotype was found many times. J is TRBJ2-1 and V is TRBV27; 9 nucleotides align to TRBD1. The CDR3 runs 15 residues. V shed 6 bases, J shed 2 bases, and the junction held 5 bases outside the gene matches. In germline, CDR1 is MNHEY, CDR2 SMNVEV (reference sequence). CDR3 region: CASSPDRGAYNEQFF. The CDR3 DNA reads TGTGCCAGCAGCCCGGACAGGGGAGCCTACAATGAGCAGTTCTTC.

CDR3 nucleotide sequence: TGTGCCAGCAGCTTAGGGGCGGGACAGGGGGCCTACGAGCAGTACTTC. It specifies CASSLGAGQGAYEQYF. This chain joins TRBV7-6 and TRBJ2-7; 11 positions agree with TRBD1. This CDR3 region has 16 residues. The germline CDR1 and CDR2 sequences are SGHVS and FNYEAQ. Losses at the gene ends were 1 base for V and 2 bases for J; bases not matched to a gene: 4.

The rearrangement uses TRBV7-9 and TRBJ2-5; 8 nucleotides match TRBD1. Trimming took 3 bases from V and 2 from J; bases not matched to a gene: 5. CDR1 and CDR2 (germline): SEHNR, FQNEAQ (reference sequence). The CDR3 covers 15 residues. The CDR3 DNA reads as TGTGCCAGCAGCTTGTCCGACAGGGGTCAAGAGACCCAGTACTTC. Its translation is CASSLSDRGQETQYF. The complete variable domain, with remaining parts taken from reference TRBV7-9 and TRBJ2-5, reads DTGVSQNPRHKITKRGQNVTFRCDPISEHNRLYWYRQTLGQGPEFLTYFQNEAQLEKSRLLSDRFSAERPKGSFSTLEIQRTEQGDSAMYLCASSLSDRGQETQYFGPGTRLLVL.